A selection of T cell receptor beta chains follows, all from one sample in a study of radiotherapy plus CTLA-4 blockade in lung cancer. The protocol was immunoSEQ multiplex PCR, while the TCRdb copy is restricted to in-frame clones and leaves out a portion. The sample shows about 49,000 clones, 70% to 90% of them seen only once. The specimen comprised peripheral blood, sampled from a patient treated with radiotherapy plus ipilimumab. All receptors come from a human donor with non-small cell lung cancer whose response to radiotherapy plus ipilimumab could not be evaluated. The CDR3 runs from the conserved cysteine through the conserved F or W. D genes are given only for firm matches. Expanded clones get a size class; other rows say once, few or many, or leave the size out.

V gene	clone size	D gene	J gene	CDR3 length	CDR3 DNA	CDR3 protein
TRBV5-1	-	-	TRBJ2-1	12	TGCGCCAGCAGCGACAGTGGAAATGAGCAGTTCTTC	CASSDSGNEQFF
TRBV6-5	-	-	TRBJ1-4	15	TGTGCCAGCAGTTCGGCAGGCGGAGGCGATGAAAAACTGTTTTTT	CASSSAGGGDEKLFF
TRBV28	-	-	TRBJ2-7	15	TGTGCCAGCAGCTCCACAGGAAGACACCACTACGAGCAGTACTTC	CASSSTGRHHYEQYF
TRBV11-2	-	TRBD1	TRBJ1-2	16	TGTGCCAGCAGCTTAGCCCCGGGACAGGGAGCGTATGGCTACACCTTC	CASSLAPGQGAYGYTF
TRBV2	-	-	TRBJ1-6	12	TGTGCCAGCAGTCAAAATAATTCACCCCTCCACTTT	CASSQNNSPLHF
TRBV6-5	-	-	TRBJ2-7	16	TGTGCCAGCAGTTACTCGAGGGCTGGACTTACCTACGAGCAGTACTTC	CASSYSRAGLTYEQYF
TRBV5-1	-	-	TRBJ2-3	16	TGCGCCAGCAGCACGGGACTCCCTCGATTCACAGATACGCAGTATTTT	CASSTGLPRFTDTQYF
TRBV7-2	-	-	TRBJ2-5	13	TGTGCCAGCAGCACCACACTGCGGGAGACCCAGTACTTC	CASSTTLRETQYF
TRBV5-6	-	-	TRBJ1-2	17	TGTGCCAGCAGTTCGGAGGAGAGACGGAGACCTAACTATGGCTACACCTTC	CASSSEERRRPNYGYTF
TRBV18	-	-	TRBJ2-7	12	TGTGCCAGCTCGCGACAGTCCTACGAGCAGTACTTC	CASSRQSYEQYF
TRBV11-2	-	TRBD2	TRBJ2-1	14	TGTGCCAGCAGGTTTATGGGCGGGGGGCCTGAGCAGTTCTTC	CASRFMGGGPEQFF
TRBV5-6	-	-	TRBJ1-1	14	TGTGCCAGCAGGGAAGAGGGGGGGGCCACTGAAGCTTTCTTT	CASREEGGATEAFF
TRBV5-1	-	-	TRBJ2-5	12	TGCGCCAGCAGCGCGGGTGAAAAGACCCAGTACTTC	CASSAGEKTQYF
TRBV5-1	once	TRBD1	TRBJ2-3	15	TGCGCCAGCAGCTTAGGGGGCGCGCATCAAGATACGCAGTATTTT	CASSLGGAHQDTQYF
TRBV18	-	TRBD2	TRBJ2-7	15	TGTGCCAGCTCACCAGGGACTAGCGGGGGGTACGAGCAGTACTTC	CASSPGTSGGYEQYF
TRBV28	-	TRBD2	TRBJ2-7	20	TGTGCCAGCAGCGCCGGCCGTCTGGGACTAGCGGGAGGGTCCTTCTACGAGCAGTACTTC	CASSAGRLGLAGGSFYEQYF
TRBV10-2	-	TRBD1	TRBJ1-1	13	TGCGCCAGCAGTGGACAGGGTTCGGCTGAAGCTTTCTTT	CASSGQGSAEAFF
TRBV9	-	TRBD1	TRBJ2-7	14	TGTGCCAGCAGCGTAGGGCAGGGGGCATACGAGCAGTACTTC	CASSVGQGAYEQYF
TRBV19	-	-	TRBJ2-5	15	TGTGCCAGTAGTATTTCGGCGGGAAACCAAGAGACCCAGTACTTC	CASSISAGNQETQYF
TRBV7-2	-	TRBD2	TRBJ2-1	14	TGTGCCAGCAGGACGACTAGCGGGGGGGTCCAGCAGTTCTTC	CASRTTSGGVQQFF
TRBV5-6	-	-	TRBJ2-5	13	TGTGCCAGCAACCCTCTACTCGAGGAGACCCAGTACTTC	CASNPLLEETQYF
TRBV28	-	-	TRBJ1-5	14	TGTGCCAGCACCCGACAGGATAGCAATCAGCCCCAGCATTTT	CASTRQDSNQPQHF
TRBV6-5	-	TRBD1	TRBJ2-7	14	TGTGCCAGCAGCATGGACAGGCTCTCCTACGAGCAGTACTTC	CASSMDRLSYEQYF
TRBV19	-	TRBD1	TRBJ1-1	16	TGTGCCAGTAGTCATGGGACAGTGGTATTGAACACTGAAGCTTTCTTT	CASSHGTVVLNTEAFF
TRBV5-1	-	TRBD2	TRBJ2-5	15	TGCGCCAGCAGCTTGACGGGGGGGCTCATGGAGACCCAGTACTTC	CASSLTGGLMETQYF
TRBV9	-	TRBD1	TRBJ1-6	15	TGTGCCAGCAGCGTGAGGGGGCGCGGCGATTCACCCCTCCACTTT	CASSVRGRGDSPLHF
TRBV18	-	TRBD1	TRBJ1-5	15	TGTGCCAGCTCACTGAACAGGGGAAGGGATCAGCCCCAGCATTTT	CASSLNRGRDQPQHF
TRBV6-5	-	-	TRBJ1-6	14	TGTGCCAGCAGTTACCCGGGGGAAGGATCACCCCTCCACTTT	CASSYPGEGSPLHF
TRBV28	-	-	TRBJ1-4	15	TGTGCCAGCAGTTCAACAGGGTCAGCAAGGGAAAAACTGTTTTTT	CASSSTGSAREKLFF
TRBV7-2	once	TRBD2	TRBJ2-2	16	TGTGCCAGCAGCGGCGTCGCGGGGGGGATCACCGGGGAGCTGTTTTTT	CASSGVAGGITGELFF
TRBV5-6	-	-	TRBJ1-6	16	TGTGCCAGCAGCGGGGCAGGCAGCTCCTATAATTCACCCCTCCACTTT	CASSGAGSSYNSPLHF